The 21 T cell receptor beta chains given below trace back to one sample, sequenced in a study of molecular identifiers for immune sequencing clone quantification. One entry per CDR3 protein results from TCRdb running MiXCR on the PCR reads. The data show roughly 50,000 distinct CDR3 sequences, with roughly a third seen just once and 3.5% to 4.5% held by the top ten. The sequenced sample was naive CD8+ T cells from blood, with Jurkat cell RNA spiked in. The subset denotes: FACS-sorted CD8+CD4-CCR7+CD45RA+ naive T cells. Source of these receptors: a human donor in good health. Some libraries in this study had Jurkat cell RNA spiked in.

Comment on this clonotype: This sequence may be a read error, since a much larger clone differs from it by one base. The CDR3 does not close with the conserved phenylalanine or tryptophan, likely indicating a read error. This rearrangement joins TRBV9 to TRBJ1-1, with D possibly matching TRBD1 (5 bases). The V end was cut by 3 bases, the J end by 6 bases, with 9 bases between. The CDR3 loop spans 12 amino acids. The germline CDR1 and CDR2 sequences are SGDLS and YYNGEE. The DNA for the CDR3 is TGTGCCAGCAGCGGGGTAGGGGCTGAAGCTTTCCTT. Protein sequence: CASSGVGAEAFL.

This clonotype appeared a few times. The V and J genes are TRBV11-3 and TRBJ2-1; the match to TRBD1 covers 7 bases. Trimming took 3 bases from V and 2 from J; bases not matched to a gene: 7. Germline CDR1 reads SGHNT; CDR2 reads YENEEA. The CDR3 extends over 16 amino acids. CDR3 in DNA: TGTGCCAGCAGCTTGAGGGGGCAGGGTCCCTACAATGAGCAGTTCTTC. Encoded protein: CASSLRGQGPYNEQFF.

This clonotype was detected many times. This rearrangement joins TRBV7-8 to TRBJ1-5; D is unclear. V was shortened by 1 base and J by 0 bases, with 13 bases between the two germline ends. This CDR3 region has 17 residues. Germline values: CDR1 SGHVS, CDR2 FQNEAQ. The CDR3 DNA is TGTGCCAGCAGCTTAGTGGAAGCATTTAATAGCAATCAGCCCCAGCATTTT. Translated, it gives CASSLVEAFNSNQPQHF.

The sample holds one count of this clonotype. The gene calls are TRBV5-4 and TRBJ2-3; D perhaps matches TRBD1 (5 bases). The CDR3 covers 16 residues. The germline V gene encodes CDR1 SGHNT and CDR2 YYREEE (reference sequence). Trimming took 0 bases from V and 0 from J, leaving 11 bases between them. Here the CDR3 reads CASSLGVGASTDTQYF. DNA for the CDR3: TGTGCCAGCAGCTTGGGGGTAGGGGCCAGCACAGATACGCAGTATTTT.

This clonotype was counted between two and nine times. V gene TRBV28 combines with J gene TRBJ2-1, with 11 bases fitting TRBD2. After removal of 11 bases from V and 3 bases from J, the junction contained 9 bases not matched to a gene. The CDR3 covers 15 residues. The germline V gene has CDR1 MDHEN and CDR2 SYDVKM. The CDR3 bases are TGTGCCTGCTCTTCGGGACTAGCGGTCTACAATGAGCAGTTCTTC. Its protein product is CACSSGLAVYNEQFF.

This clonotype was picked up a small number of times. CDR3 amino acids: CASSLGLVSVTGELFF. As DNA, the CDR3 is TGTGCCAGCAGCTTGGGGCTAGTTAGTGTCACCGGGGAGCTGTTTTTT. The chain uses TRBV11-2 and TRBJ2-2; D possibly corresponds to TRBD1 (5 bases). CDR1 SGHAT and CDR2 FQNNGV come from the germline V gene. CDR3 length: 16 amino acids. Trimming stripped 3 bases from V and 4 bases from J, with 15 bases between.

This clonotype occurred a few times. V usage is TRBV19 and J usage is TRBJ2-7; D is unclear. Germline V gene sequence: CDR1 LNHDA, CDR2 SQIVND (reference sequence). The CDR3 covers 14 residues. V was shortened by 4 bases and J by 0 bases, with 10 bases between the two germline ends. In DNA, the CDR3 is TGTGCCAGTAGTACCGGATTGAGCTCCTACGAGCAGTACTTC. It is translated as CASSTGLSSYEQYF.

In this sample, this clonotype turned up many times. The chain joins TRBV6-5 to TRBJ2-3; possibly TRBD1 or TRBD2 for D (6 bases each). The ends were cut back, 0 bases at V and 1 base at J, with 14 bases in the middle. Looked up from germline, CDR1 is MNHEY and CDR2 is SVGAGI. The CDR3 extends over 17 amino acids. The CDR3 DNA is TGTGCCAGCAGTTACTCGAATTGGGGGGCTCGCACAGATACGCAGTATTTT. Its protein is CASSYSNWGARTDTQYF.

This clonotype was observed a handful of times. The CDR3 DNA reads TGTGCCAGCAGTTTAGGAGAAGCTTTCTTT. It is translated as CASSLGEAFF. This rearrangement joins TRBV12-3 or TRBV12-4 to TRBJ1-1, with D uncertain. The CDR3 has 10 amino acids. V was clipped by 1 base and J by 8 bases, with 2 bases between them.

For this clonotype: A read error is possible here, since a much larger clone lies one base away. Given the absence of the conserved phenylalanine or tryptophan at the CDR3 end, a read error is likely. V and J are TRBV24-1 and TRBJ2-2, with no clear D. This CDR3 has 12 amino acids. Germline V gene sequence: CDR1 KGHDR, CDR2 SFDVKD. Trimming removed 9 bases from V and 4 bases from J, with 8 bases in between. CDR3 sequence (DNA): TGTGCCACCCGAGGCAGCACCGGGGAGCTGTTTTTA. Encoded protein: CATRGSTGELFL.

This clonotype was picked up many times. The chain has TRBV6-5 and TRBJ1-5, with D perhaps TRBD1 (6 bases). The CDR3 length is 15 residues. V was shortened by 5 bases and J by 0 bases, with 11 bases between the two germline ends. Germline V gene lookup returns CDR1 MNHEY and CDR2 SVGAGI. DNA for the CDR3: TGTGCCAGCAGTCAAAGACAGGATAGCAATCAGCCCCAGCATTTT. Amino acid sequence: CASSQRQDSNQPQHF.

In the case of this clonotype: With a much larger clone just one base away, this may be a read error. The chain uses TRBV7-9 and TRBJ2-7; TRBD2 matches 8 bases. Per the germline V gene, CDR1 is SEHNR and CDR2 is FQNEAQ (reference sequence). This CDR3 is built from 14 residues. CDR3 sequence reads: CASSGQREPYEQNF. CDR3 coding DNA: TGTGCCAGCAGCGGACAGCGGGAGCCCTACGAGCAGAACTTC.

This clonotype was detected a few times. The chain links TRBV6-5 to TRBJ2-3; a weak D match, TRBD2 (6 bases). Germline CDR1 and CDR2: MNHEY and SVGAGI. Trimming shortened V by 2 bases and J by 2 bases, and 8 bases separated the two germline ends. The CDR3 runs to 14 residues. CDR3 DNA: TGTGCCAGCAGTTACGGAGGGAACACAGATACGCAGTATTTT. This sequence encodes CASSYGGNTDTQYF.

The rearrangement joins TRBV25-1 to TRBJ2-7; D unresolved. Looked up from germline, CDR1 is MGHDK and CDR2 is SYGVNS. V was pared by 0 bases and J by 1 base, with 1 base between. CDR3 length: 12 residues. Written as DNA, the CDR3 is TGTGCCAGCAGTGAATATTCCTACGAGCAGTACTTC. Translation gives CASSEYSYEQYF.

This clonotype was seen ten or more times. The CDR3 DNA is TGTGCCAGCAGCTTATTCATCGAAAACATTCAGTACTTC. It is translated as CASSLFIENIQYF. This chain links TRBV7-2 with TRBJ2-4, with unresolved D. The length of the CDR3 is 13 residues. The V and J ends lost 2 bases and 5 bases respectively, with 7 bases between them. CDR1 is SGHTA, CDR2 FQGNSA, per germline.

This clonotype was counted many times. V is TRBV28 and J is TRBJ1-5; no firm D call. Trimming took off 5 bases at V and 0 bases at J, with 8 bases between the two ends. The CDR3 is 14 amino acids. In germline, CDR1 is MDHEN, CDR2 SYDVKM. The CDR3 loop reads CASSETYSNQPQHF. DNA for the CDR3: TGTGCCAGCAGTGAAACCTATAGCAATCAGCCCCAGCATTTT.

This clonotype was seen a handful of times. V is TRBV7-2 and J is TRBJ2-3, with TRBD2 matching 8 bases. CDR3 length: 16 amino acids. Trimming at V came to 3 bases and at J to 5 bases, leaving 10 bases not matched to a gene. The V gene's germline CDR1 is SGHTA and CDR2 FQGNSA. In nucleotides, the CDR3 is TGTGCCAGCAGCTTCTGGCGAGCGGGAGTTATAGATACGCAGTATTTT. Protein: CASSFWRAGVIDTQYF.

The rearrangement links TRBV27 to TRBJ2-7; 10 positions match TRBD1. Germline CDR1 is MNHEY and CDR2 is SMNVEV (reference sequence). Trimming removed 1 base from V and 2 bases from J; junction bases left unmatched: 2. The CDR3 covers 15 residues. In DNA, the CDR3 is TGTGCCAGCAGTTTATTAGGGACAGGGGCCTACGAGCAGTACTTC. Translation gives CASSLLGTGAYEQYF.

This sequence joins TRBV12-3 or TRBV12-4 and TRBJ2-1; 9 nucleotides line up with TRBD2. The CDR3 is 15 amino acids. With V trimmed by 8 bases and J by 8 bases, 13 bases remained unmatched. CDR3 protein: CASGKNSGSVDEQFF. CDR3 coding DNA: TGTGCCAGCGGAAAAAATAGCGGGAGCGTGGATGAGCAGTTCTTC.

Ten or more counts support this clonotype. The chain joins TRBV25-1 to TRBJ1-6; D perhaps matches TRBD1 (5 bases). The germline V gene encodes CDR1 MGHDK and CDR2 SYGVNS. Trimming pared 4 bases from V and 10 bases from J, leaving 11 bases between. This CDR3 has 13 residues. As DNA, the CDR3 is TGTGCCAGCAGTGCACCAGGGAAATCACCCCTCCACTTT. It is translated as CASSAPGKSPLHF.

In this sample, this clonotype turned up a few times. This chain uses TRBV7-9 with TRBJ2-7; TRBD1 agrees at 10 bases. The CDR3 runs to 15 residues. The germline gives CDR1 SEHNR, CDR2 FQNEAQ (reference sequence). V dropped 5 bases and J dropped 4; count of bases not matched to a gene: 8. The CDR3 spells CASSKPGQGSYEQYF. CDR3 in DNA: TGTGCCAGCAGCAAACCGGGACAGGGGTCATACGAGCAGTACTTC. The complete variable domain, with remaining parts taken from reference TRBV7-9 and TRBJ2-7, reads DTGVSQNPRHKITKRGQNVTFRCDPISEHNRLYWYRQTLGQGPEFLTYFQNEAQLEKSRLLSDRFSAERPKGSFSTLEIQRTEQGDSAMYLCASSKPGQGSYEQYFGPGTRLTVT.